Shown below are 2 T cell receptor beta chains from a single sample sequenced in a study of a mutant IDH1 vaccine in newly diagnosed glioma. Their specific antigens are unknown. Stated time point: week 23, last vaccination. Every vaccine dose comprised 300 ug of mutant IDH1 20-mer peptide plus topical imiquimod. Method: immunoSEQ multiplex PCR; TCRdb's copy keeps in-frame clones and lacks some. The sample holds tens of thousands of clones, around 82% seen once. Specimen: PBMCs, collected from a glioma patient whose treatment included an IDH1 peptide vaccine. These receptors were taken from a young man with glioma.

The rearrangement links TRBV5-6 to TRBJ1-3; no definite D call. CDR3 length equals 15 residues. V lost 0 bases and J lost 0, with 7 bases in between. Germline V gene sequence: CDR1 SGHDT, CDR2 YYEEEE. CDR3 nucleotide sequence: TGTGCCAGCAGCTTGGCGACCTACTCTGGAAACACCATATATTTT. Translated: CASSLATYSGNTIYF.

V gene TRBV6-5 combines with J gene TRBJ1-1; TRBD1 might be the D (5 bases). The CDR3 extends over 14 amino acids. V was cut by 0 bases and J by 0 bases, with 5 bases left in between. CDR1 is MNHEY and CDR2 is SVGAGI in the germline V gene. The CDR3, as DNA: TGTGCCAGCAGTTACTCAGGGGTGAACACTGAAGCTTTCTTT. Translation: CASSYSGVNTEAFF.